These 15 T cell receptor beta chains originate from one sample sequenced in a study of CD8 T cells in ankylosing spondylitis. TCRdb recomputed calls from the 5' RACE reads with MiXCR, one row per CDR3 protein. The profile shows 150,000 to 200,000 distinct CDR3 sequences, more than 9% of them singletons. Material for sequencing was blood, either unsorted or a sorted T cell fraction (not recorded which). All receptors derive from a male donor with ankylosing spondylitis or in good health (not recorded which).

This clonotype was detected ten times or more. The chain recombines TRBV20-1 with TRBJ1-5; 7 bases map to TRBD1. The CDR3 extends over 15 amino acids. V was clipped by 6 bases and J by 0 bases; unmatched bases: 8. Germline-derived CDR1 and CDR2 are DFQATT and SNEGSKA (reference sequence). For the CDR3, the DNA is TGCAGTGCGAAGACAGGGTCCCATAGCAATCAGCCCCAGCATTTT. Its protein product is CSAKTGSHSNQPQHF.

In this sample, this clonotype turned up many times. The V gene is TRBV6-5, the J gene TRBJ1-1; tentatively, D is TRBD1 (5 bases). This CDR3 is 15 amino acids long. Germline CDR1 reads MNHEY; CDR2 reads SVGAGI. Trimming pared 4 bases from V and 1 base from J, leaving 13 bases between. The CDR3 DNA reads TGTGCCAGCAGTTCTACCCCCGACAGGAACACTGAAGCTTTCTTT. Protein: CASSSTPDRNTEAFF.

This clonotype was detected a few times. The genes are TRBV20-1 and TRBJ2-2, with D perhaps matching TRBD2 (7 bases). Germline V gene data show CDR1 as DFQATT and CDR2 as SNEGSKA (reference sequence). Trimming left V 5 bases short and J 5 bases short, with 18 bases between. The CDR3 is made up of 15 amino acids. The CDR3, as DNA: TGCAGTGCTCCCGGGACACTAGCGAGGACCGGGGAGCTGTTTTTT. Encoded protein: CSAPGTLARTGELFF.

This clonotype has at least ten counts. The chain has TRBV3-1 and TRBJ2-2; 7 bases are shared with TRBD2. CDR1 LGHDT and CDR2 YNNKEL come from the germline V gene (reference sequence). The CDR3 contains 14 residues. With V trimmed by 4 bases and J by 5 bases, 4 bases remained unmatched. The CDR3 region is CASSPRAGTGELFF. The CDR3, as DNA: TGTGCCAGCAGCCCTAGAGCGGGGACCGGGGAGCTGTTTTTT.

This clonotype was seen more than once but under ten times. The rearrangement uses TRBV7-7 and TRBJ2-1, with TRBD2 matching over 12 bases. Losses at the gene ends were 5 bases for V and 6 bases for J; bases not matched to a gene: 11. The germline V gene has CDR1 SSHAT and CDR2 FNYEAQ (reference sequence). The CDR3 covers 17 residues. CDR3 bases: TGTGCCAGCAGCCCACGAGTCGGACTAGCGGGAATCAATGAGCAGTTCTTC. It specifies CASSPRVGLAGINEQFF.

This clonotype came up many times. The chain couples TRBV29-1 to TRBJ2-1; 14 bases line up with TRBD2. J was trimmed by 4 bases and V by 4 bases; bases with no gene match: 6. The CDR3 runs to 16 residues. The germline CDR1 and CDR2 sequences are SQVTM and ANQGSEA. CDR3 protein: CSVGGLAGVGYNEQFF. DNA for the CDR3: TGCAGCGTTGGGGGACTAGCGGGAGTGGGGTACAATGAGCAGTTCTTC.

This clonotype appeared many times. The genes are TRBV6-5 and TRBJ2-7; TRBD1 is a possible D gene (5 bases). The germline V and J ends were trimmed by 4 bases and 3 bases, with 16 bases remaining between them. CDR1 and CDR2 from the germline V gene are MNHEY and SVGAGI. The CDR3 is 15 amino acids. CDR3 sequence: CASSSHSDIFYEQYF. The CDR3 DNA is TGTGCCAGCAGTTCCCACTCGGACATATTCTACGAGCAGTACTTC.

This clonotype occurred many times. The chain has TRBV20-1 and TRBJ2-3; a weak D match, TRBD2 (5 bases). Germline loops: CDR1 DFQATT, CDR2 SNEGSKA (reference sequence). There are 11 residues in the CDR3. V lost 7 bases, J lost 0 bases, and 5 bases lay in between. CDR3 sequence: CSGGSTDTQYF. CDR3 in DNA: TGCAGTGGCGGGAGCACAGATACGCAGTATTTT.

This clonotype was counted ten times or more. The chain uses TRBV6-5 and TRBJ1-1; D may be TRBD1 (5 bases). Deletions cut 4 bases from V and 6 bases from J, with 15 bases between. Germline values: CDR1 MNHEY, CDR2 SVGAGI. The CDR3 is made up of 14 amino acids. In DNA, the CDR3 is TGTGCCAGCAGTTTCGCGGGGGGGGGTCCTGAAGCTTTCTTT. It yields the protein CASSFAGGGPEAFF.

The chain's CDR3 is CATSDSDDEQFF. CDR3 DNA: TGTGCCACCAGTGATTCGGACGATGAGCAGTTCTTC. The V gene is TRBV24-1, the J gene TRBJ2-1; D not resolved. The CDR3 totals 12 residues. V dropped 2 bases and J dropped 8 bases, with 6 bases sitting between them. Germline V gene lookup returns CDR1 KGHDR and CDR2 SFDVKD.

The sample holds many counts of this clonotype. The chain carries TRBV20-1 and TRBJ1-1; D might be TRBD1 (5 bases). The CDR3 is made up of 13 amino acids. The V and J ends lost 6 bases and 4 bases respectively, with 15 bases between them. Germline CDR1 is DFQATT and CDR2 is SNEGSKA (reference sequence). The CDR3 DNA follows: TGCAGTGCCCTGGGGGAAGGGGCCACTGAAGCTTTCTTT. Its protein is CSALGEGATEAFF.

The J gene is TRBJ2-2, the V gene TRBV11-2, with D maybe TRBD2 (6 bases). The V end lost 2 bases, the J end lost 3 bases, and 10 bases lay between the germline ends. The germline CDR1 and CDR2 sequences are SGHAT and FQNNGV. This CDR3 spans 15 amino acids. In DNA, the CDR3 is TGTGCCAGCAGCTTAATCGCTAGCGACACCGGGGAGCTGTTTTTT. Its protein is CASSLIASDTGELFF.

This clonotype came up many times. V and J are TRBV5-6 and TRBJ2-1; 11 bases map to TRBD1. Trimming took 2 bases from V and 8 from J; bases not matched to a gene: 6. Germline V lookup: CDR1 SGHDT, CDR2 YYEEEE. The CDR3 totals 15 residues. CDR3 sequence (DNA): TGTGCCAGCAGCTTTGGGGACAGGGGGTCCGATGAGCAGTTCTTC. It translates to CASSFGDRGSDEQFF.

This clonotype was counted ten times or more. V and J are TRBV15 and TRBJ1-2; 7 nucleotides match TRBD1. Germline CDR1 is LNHNV and CDR2 is YYDKDF (reference sequence). The V segment lost 5 bases and the J segment 4 bases; nucleotides outside the gene matches: 10. This CDR3 is 15 amino acids long. The CDR3 reads CATSVTGTVSYGYTF. The CDR3 region has the DNA TGTGCCACCAGCGTTACAGGGACAGTTAGCTATGGCTACACCTTC.

The table lists this clonotype with many counts. The genes are TRBV20-1 and TRBJ1-4; TRBD1 matches at 11 bases. Germline CDR1 and CDR2: DFQATT and SNEGSKA (reference sequence). V dropped 2 bases and J dropped 6; count of bases not matched to a gene: 2. This CDR3 comprises 14 residues. CDR3 region: CSARRGQGDEKLFF. CDR3 nucleotides: TGCAGTGCTAGAAGGGGACAGGGGGATGAAAAACTGTTTTTT.